Shown below are 11 T cell receptor beta chains from a single sample sequenced in a study of T cell responses to AZD1222 COVID-19 vaccine. Profiled with immunoSEQ multiplex PCR; TCRdb holds only in-frame clones, not every one. The sample has roughly 200,000 clones; roughly 91% are singletons. The source was peripheral blood, collected 28 days after the second dose of the MenACWY control vaccine. Receptors originate from an adult who received the MenACWY meningococcal vaccine as a control.

V and J are TRBV7-3 and TRBJ1-5, with 9 positions matching TRBD1. Trimming cost V 3 bases and J 10 bases; bases outside gene matches: 7. The CDR3 has 14 amino acids. The germline gives CDR1 SGHTA, CDR2 FQGTGA. The CDR3 loop is CASSFNRGPSPQHF. The DNA of the CDR3 is TGTGCCAGCAGCTTTAACAGGGGGCCGAGCCCCCAGCATTTT. The full variable domain, completed using reference TRBV7-3 and TRBJ1-5, is GAGVSQTPSNKVTEKGKYVELRCDPISGHTALYWYRQSLGQGPEFLIYFQGTGAADDSGLPNDRFFAVRPEGSVSTLKIQRTERGDSAVYLCASSFNRGPSPQHFGDGTRLSIL.

This clone is a singleton in its sample. V is TRBV4-1 and J is TRBJ1-3, with a tentative D call TRBD1 (6 bases). The CDR3 is 16 amino acids. Trimming took 0 bases from V and 4 from J, leaving 13 bases between them. Germline CDR1 MGHRA, CDR2 YSYEKL. The CDR3 nucleotides read TGCGCCAGCAGCCAAGAACGCCGGGGGCGGGGAAACACCATATATTTT. Translated, it gives CASSQERRGRGNTIYF.

The CDR3 sequence: CASRDTGELFF. The DNA of the CDR3 is TGTGCCAGCAGAGACACCGGGGAGCTGTTTTTT. V gene TRBV11-3 combines with J gene TRBJ2-2; D gene unclear. CDR1 SGHNT and CDR2 YENEEA come from the germline V gene. The V gene lost 6 bases and the J gene lost 3 bases, with 2 bases spanning the gap. The CDR3 covers 11 residues.

V is TRBV5-6 and J is TRBJ1-6; D remains ambiguous. The germline V gene encodes CDR1 SGHDT and CDR2 YYEEEE. The CDR3 extends over 15 amino acids. V lost 2 bases, J lost 0 bases, and 6 bases lay in between. CDR3 amino acids: CASSFSSSYNSPLHF. The CDR3 nucleotides are TGTGCCAGCAGCTTTTCCAGCTCCTATAATTCACCCCTCCACTTT.

This clone was counted once. This sequence joins TRBV5-1 and TRBJ2-2, with a tentative D call TRBD1 (5 bases). Germline loops: CDR1 SGHRS, CDR2 YFSETQ. V dropped 5 bases and J dropped 2 bases, with 13 bases sitting between them. This CDR3 is built from 15 residues. CDR3 protein: CASSPRDPNTGELFF. The DNA for the CDR3 is TGCGCCAGCAGTCCCAGGGATCCTAACACCGGGGAGCTGTTTTTT. Full variable domain (outside the CDR3, taken from reference TRBV5-1 and TRBJ2-2): KAGVTQTPRYLIKTRGQQVTLSCSPISGHRSVSWYQQTPGQGLQFLFEYFSETQRNKGNFPGRFSGRQFSNSRSEMNVSTLELGDSALYLCASSPRDPNTGELFFGEGSRLTVL.

The rearrangement links TRBV6-5 to TRBJ1-2; 9 nucleotides line up with TRBD1. CDR1 and CDR2 (germline): MNHEY, SVGAGI. The junction had 8 bases not matched to a gene; V was cut back by 9 bases and J by 3 bases. The CDR3 is 14 amino acids. This CDR3 reads CASRQGEQDYGYTF. CDR3 DNA: TGTGCCAGTAGACAGGGGGAGCAAGACTATGGCTACACCTTC.

This clone was detected only once. V usage is TRBV9 and J usage is TRBJ1-1, with 8 nucleotides matching TRBD1. This CDR3 spans 14 amino acids. CDR1 is SGDLS and CDR2 is YYNGEE in the germline V gene. Trimming removed 4 bases from V and 3 bases from J; junction bases left unmatched: 5. DNA for the CDR3: TGTGCCAGCAGCACACTGGACAGGGACACTGAAGCTTTCTTT. Its protein product is CASSTLDRDTEAFF.

The chain has TRBV14 and TRBJ2-1, with D unclear. Trimming stripped 0 bases from V and 3 bases from J, with 6 bases between. Germline V gives CDR1 SGHDN, CDR2 FVKESK. This CDR3 is 14 amino acids long. The CDR3 bases are TGTGCCAGCAGCCAAGATCGAAGCTACAATGAGCAGTTCTTC. This sequence encodes CASSQDRSYNEQFF.

This clone was seen just once. CDR3 amino acids: CASSQSPGQGSGNTIYF. CDR3 bases: TGCGCCAGCAGCCAGTCACCTGGACAGGGCTCTGGAAACACCATATATTTT. V and J are TRBV4-3 and TRBJ1-3; 8 nucleotides match TRBD1. J gave up 0 bases and V 3 bases, and 7 bases lay outside the gene matches. Germline-derived CDR1 and CDR2 are LGHNA and YSLEER. The CDR3 loop spans 17 amino acids.

CDR3 residues: CARRDSGNTIYF. The CDR3, as DNA: TGTGCCAGAAGGGATTCTGGAAACACCATATATTTT. The V and J genes are TRBV30 and TRBJ1-3; no firm D call. Trimming stripped 8 bases from V and 1 base from J, with 9 bases between. The CDR3 is made up of 12 amino acids. Looked up from germline, CDR1 is GTSNPN and CDR2 is SVGIG (reference sequence).

The V and J genes are TRBV18 and TRBJ1-1; D gene ambiguous. Trimming cost V 2 bases and J 4 bases, with 8 bases left between them. CDR1 KGHSH and CDR2 LQKENI come from the germline V gene. There are 13 residues in the CDR3. The CDR3 spells CASSPGPSTEAFF. The DNA of the CDR3 is TGTGCCAGCTCACCAGGACCCAGCACTGAAGCTTTCTTT.